This passage covers 21 T cell receptor beta chains from one sample sequenced in a study of response to subunit inactivated influenza vaccine. TCRdb re-analysed the RT-PCR reads in MiXCR, keeping a single row per CDR3 protein. Found here are just under 250,000 distinct CDR3 sequences, 12% of them singletons; the top ten hold 7.8%. The sample consisted of non-naive T cells sorted from PBMCs, taken 14 to 15 days before vaccination. All receptors come from a man between 45 and 60 years old who received an inactivated influenza vaccine.

With regard to this clonotype: This sequence may be a read error, since a much larger clone differs from it by one base. The chain employs TRBV5-1 and TRBJ2-5; 7 bases line up with TRBD2. The ends lost 2 bases at V and 5 bases at J; junction bases unmatched: 9. CDR3 length: 15 residues. From germline, CDR1 is SGHRS and CDR2 YFSETQ. Here the CDR3 reads CASSFGSGWRETQYF. CDR3 nucleotide sequence: TGCGCCAGCAGCTTCGGTAGCGGGTGGAGGGAGACCCAGTACTTC.

Many counts were recorded for this clonotype. V and J are TRBV28 and TRBJ2-3, with 8 nucleotides matching TRBD1. V gave up 5 bases and J gave up 0 bases; unmatched junction bases: 7. The CDR3 is 16 amino acids. The germline V gene encodes CDR1 MDHEN and CDR2 SYDVKM. CDR3 sequence: CASSIRTGLSTDTQYF. The CDR3 nucleotides are TGTGCCAGCAGTATACGGACAGGGTTGAGCACAGATACGCAGTATTTT.

As for this clonotype: A much larger clone lies a single base off, so this may be a read error. The chain joins TRBV20-1 to TRBJ2-7; unclear D gene. The ends were cut back, 1 base at V and 0 bases at J, with 13 bases in the middle. From germline, CDR1 is DFQATT and CDR2 SNEGSKA (reference sequence). The length of the CDR3 is 15 residues. CDR3 sequence: CSARAFRAHSYEQYF. CDR3 coding DNA: TGCAGTGCTAGAGCCTTTCGGGCTCACTCCTACGAGCAGTACTTC.

The V and J genes are TRBV14 and TRBJ2-3, with TRBD2 as a possible D gene (5 bases). The CDR3 sequence is 13 residues long. Germline V gives CDR1 SGHDN, CDR2 FVKESK. V was clipped by 3 bases and J by 6 bases, with 10 bases between them. CDR3: CASSQHGLDTQYF. For the CDR3, the DNA is TGTGCCAGCAGCCAGCACGGACTTGATACGCAGTATTTT.

This clonotype has just a few counts. The J gene is TRBJ1-1, the V gene TRBV6-2 or TRBV6-3; unclear D gene. The V end was cut by 6 bases, the J end by 4 bases, with 12 bases between. The CDR3 spans 13 residues. Germline CDR1 reads MNHEY; CDR2 reads SVGEGT. The CDR3 bases are TGTGCCAGCAGCCGTGACACCAGCACTGAAGCTTTCTTT. Encoded protein: CASSRDTSTEAFF.

This clonotype was observed a handful of times. V and J are TRBV7-2 and TRBJ2-7, with D perhaps matching TRBD1 (6 bases). V shed 1 base and J shed 4 bases, with 8 bases lying between them. This CDR3 is 13 amino acids long. From germline, CDR1 is SGHTA and CDR2 FQGNSA. The CDR3 nucleotides read TGTGCCAGCAGCTTAGTGGACAGATACGAGCAGTACTTC. Protein product: CASSLVDRYEQYF.

On this clonotype: One junction end disagrees with the germline gene, perhaps due to a read error. This chain connects TRBV3-1 to TRBJ1-3, with D perhaps TRBD1 (5 bases). The CDR3 runs to 12 residues. CDR1 is LGHDT, CDR2 YNNKEL, per germline (reference sequence). The CDR3 DNA sequence: TGTCCCAGCAGGGACGCTGGAAACACCATATATTTT. It yields the protein CPSRDAGNTIYF.

This clonotype came up many times. The chain has TRBV4-3 and TRBJ2-7; a weak D match, TRBD1 (5 bases). This CDR3 has 15 amino acids. Trimming pared 0 bases from V and 1 base from J, leaving 10 bases between. CDR1 is LGHNA and CDR2 is YSLEER in the germline V gene. The CDR3, as DNA: TGCGCCAGCAGCCAAGATAGGGGCTATTCCTACGAGCAGTACTTC. This translates into CASSQDRGYSYEQYF.

V usage is TRBV12-3 or TRBV12-4 and J usage is TRBJ1-1; tentatively, D is TRBD1 (6 bases). Trimming pared 5 bases from V and 7 bases from J, leaving 11 bases between. The CDR3 runs 12 residues. For the CDR3, the DNA is TGTGCCAGCAGTAACCAGGGGATTGAAGCTTTCTTT. Its translation: CASSNQGIEAFF.

The chain combines TRBV5-1 with TRBJ2-3, with D possibly matching TRBD1 (6 bases). This CDR3 spans 14 amino acids. V dropped 0 bases and J dropped 6 bases, with 11 bases sitting between them. Germline values: CDR1 SGHRS, CDR2 YFSETQ. The DNA for the CDR3 is TGCGCCAGCAGCTTGGCGTCAGGGGATGATACGCAGTATTTT. It is translated as CASSLASGDDTQYF.

The genes are TRBV30 and TRBJ2-7, with 9 bases matching TRBD2. The CDR3 contains 14 residues. V dropped 2 bases and J dropped 5; count of bases not matched to a gene: 7. Germline CDR1 reads GTSNPN; CDR2 reads SVGIG (reference sequence). CDR3 region: CAWSRGLAGNEQYF. Here the CDR3 DNA reads TGTGCCTGGAGTCGAGGCCTAGCGGGGAACGAGCAGTACTTC. Filled out from reference TRBV30 and TRBJ2-7, the complete variable domain reads SQTIHQWPATLVQPVGSPLSLECTVEGTSNPNLYWYRQAAGRGLQLLFYSVGIGQISSEVPQNLSASRPQDRQFILSSKKLLLSDSGFYLCAWSRGLAGNEQYFGPGTRLTVT.

There are a few counts of this clonotype. The CDR3 loop reads CARIPWGGRTGELFF. The CDR3 DNA reads as TGTGCCAGAATCCCCTGGGGGGGAAGGACCGGGGAGCTGTTTTTT. This chain links TRBV28 with TRBJ2-2; TRBD2 agrees at 7 bases. The CDR3 runs to 15 residues. The germline gives CDR1 MDHEN, CDR2 SYDVKM. The ends lost 9 bases at V and 5 bases at J; junction bases unmatched: 12.

This clonotype was picked up a small number of times. The J gene is TRBJ1-4, the V gene TRBV27; perhaps TRBD1 as D (6 bases). This CDR3 spans 15 amino acids. V was shortened by 6 bases and J by 6 bases, with 17 bases between the two germline ends. CDR1 is MNHEY and CDR2 is SMNVEV in the germline V gene (reference sequence). The CDR3 here is CASSSAGAGDEKLFF. In DNA form, the CDR3 reads TGTGCCAGCAGCTCGGCGGGGGCGGGTGATGAAAAACTGTTTTTT.

This clonotype was recorded many times. V usage is TRBV20-1 and J usage is TRBJ2-3; either TRBD1 or TRBD2 may supply D (6 bases each). V lost 5 bases, J lost 1 base, and 16 bases lay in between. Germline V gene sequence: CDR1 DFQATT, CDR2 SNEGSKA (reference sequence). CDR3 length: 15 residues. Here the CDR3 DNA reads TGCAGTGCTGATTTGAGGGGGGTAGGCACAGATACGCAGTATTTT. It codes for CSADLRGVGTDTQYF.

The gene calls are TRBV20-1 and TRBJ1-2, with 7 bases identical to TRBD1. CDR1 is DFQATT, CDR2 SNEGSKA, per germline (reference sequence). The CDR3 is made up of 15 amino acids. The trim removed 0 bases at V and 4 bases at J, leaving 8 bases unmatched. This chain's CDR3 is CSARDPRQGVYGYTF. In nucleotides, the CDR3 is TGCAGTGCTAGAGATCCCCGACAGGGCGTCTATGGCTACACCTTC.

The table lists this clonotype with a few counts. The rearrangement uses TRBV29-1 and TRBJ1-4; D might be TRBD1 (6 bases). V lost 7 bases and J 4 bases, leaving 10 bases between the germline ends. This CDR3 has 12 residues. Germline CDR1 is SQVTM and CDR2 is ANQGSEA. CDR3: CSAWDNNEKLFF. DNA for the CDR3: TGCAGCGCCTGGGACAATAATGAAAAACTGTTTTTT.

This clonotype has a handful of counts. J is TRBJ2-7 and V is TRBV5-1, with a tentative D call TRBD1 (5 bases). V lost 0 bases and J lost 6, with 13 bases in between. CDR1 is SGHRS, CDR2 YFSETQ, per germline. CDR3 length equals 14 residues. The CDR3 nucleotides read TGCGCCAGCAGCTTGGCTTTTGGGGCGGCCGAGCAGTACTTC. Translated, it gives CASSLAFGAAEQYF.

In its sample, this clonotype was seen many times. DNA for the CDR3: TGCAGTGCCAGGGACTACCTTACGTATTACAATGAGCAGTTCTTC. This codes for CSARDYLTYYNEQFF. The chain couples TRBV20-1 to TRBJ2-1, with TRBD2 identical over 7 bases. Per the germline V gene, CDR1 is DFQATT and CDR2 is SNEGSKA (reference sequence). V dropped 6 bases and J dropped 4; count of bases not matched to a gene: 12. The CDR3 contains 15 residues.

The chain joins TRBV11-2 to TRBJ2-3, with 11 bases aligning to TRBD2. J was trimmed by 4 bases and V by 5 bases; bases with no gene match: 8. The germline V gene has CDR1 SGHAT and CDR2 FQNNGV. The CDR3 extends over 16 amino acids. Here the CDR3 DNA reads TGTGCCAGCAGCCCCTGGACTAGCGGGTTCTCAGATACGCAGTATTTT. It yields the protein CASSPWTSGFSDTQYF.

This clonotype turned up a few times. The chain is built from TRBV28 and TRBJ2-5; a possible D gene is TRBD1 (6 bases). Per germline, CDR1 MDHEN and CDR2 SYDVKM. This CDR3 region has 13 residues. V was shortened by 6 bases and J by 1 base, with 9 bases between the two germline ends. The CDR3 is CASRGTTQETQYF. The CDR3 region has the DNA TGTGCCAGCAGAGGGACAACCCAAGAGACCCAGTACTTC.

The DNA for the CDR3 is TGCGCCAGCAGCCAAATGGATGGACTTTCCCACGAGCAGTACTTC. The encoded protein is CASSQMDGLSHEQYF. The rearrangement links TRBV4-3 to TRBJ2-7; D possibly corresponds to TRBD2 (5 bases). The CDR3 contains 15 residues. V lost 2 bases to trimming and J lost 5 bases, with 16 bases between them. Germline V gives CDR1 LGHNA, CDR2 YSLEER.